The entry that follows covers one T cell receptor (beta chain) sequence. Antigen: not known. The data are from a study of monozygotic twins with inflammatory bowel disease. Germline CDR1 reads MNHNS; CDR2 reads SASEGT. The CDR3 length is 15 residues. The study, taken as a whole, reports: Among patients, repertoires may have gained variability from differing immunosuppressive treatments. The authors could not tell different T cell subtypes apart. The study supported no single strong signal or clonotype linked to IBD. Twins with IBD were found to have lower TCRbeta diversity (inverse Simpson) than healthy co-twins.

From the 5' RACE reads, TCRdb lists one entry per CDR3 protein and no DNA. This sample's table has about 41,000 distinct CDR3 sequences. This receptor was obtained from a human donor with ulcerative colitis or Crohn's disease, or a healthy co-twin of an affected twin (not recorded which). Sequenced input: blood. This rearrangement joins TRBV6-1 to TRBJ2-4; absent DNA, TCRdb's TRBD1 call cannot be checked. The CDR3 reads CASSEGALAKNIQYF.